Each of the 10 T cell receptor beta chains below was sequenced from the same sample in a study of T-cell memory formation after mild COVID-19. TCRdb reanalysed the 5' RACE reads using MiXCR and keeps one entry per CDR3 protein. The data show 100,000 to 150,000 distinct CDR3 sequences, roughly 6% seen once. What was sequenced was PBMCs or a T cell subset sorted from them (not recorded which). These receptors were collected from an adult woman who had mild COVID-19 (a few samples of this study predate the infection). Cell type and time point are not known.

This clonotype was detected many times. The CDR3 is CASSLQATNEKLFF. The CDR3 nucleotides are TGCGCCAGCAGCTTACAGGCAACTAATGAAAAACTGTTTTTT. The rearrangement uses TRBV5-1 and TRBJ1-4; possibly TRBD1 for D (5 bases). The CDR3 spans 14 residues. Per the germline V gene, CDR1 is SGHRS and CDR2 is YFSETQ. Trimming stripped 2 bases from V and 0 bases from J, with 5 bases between.

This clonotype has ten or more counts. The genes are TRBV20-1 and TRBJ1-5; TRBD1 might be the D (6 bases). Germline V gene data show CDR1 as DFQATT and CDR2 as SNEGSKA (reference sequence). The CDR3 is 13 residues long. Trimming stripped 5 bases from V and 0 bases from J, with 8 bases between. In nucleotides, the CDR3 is TGCAGTGCTGCAGGGGTTAGCAATCAGCCCCAGCATTTT. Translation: CSAAGVSNQPQHF.

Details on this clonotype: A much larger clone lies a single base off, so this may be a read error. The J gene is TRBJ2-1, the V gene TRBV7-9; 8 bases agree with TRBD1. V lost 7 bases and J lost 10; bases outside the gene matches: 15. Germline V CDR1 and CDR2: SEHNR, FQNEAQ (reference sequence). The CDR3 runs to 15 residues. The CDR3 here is CASTIIAGGPGEQFF. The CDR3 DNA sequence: TGTGCCAGCACCATCATAGCAGGGGGCCCGGGGGAGCAGTTCTTC. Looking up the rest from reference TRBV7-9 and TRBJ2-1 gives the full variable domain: DTGVSQNPRHKITKRGQNVTFRCDPISEHNRLYWYRQTLGQGPEFLTYFQNEAQLEKSRLLSDRFSAERPKGSFSTLEIQRTEQGDSAMYLCASTIIAGGPGEQFFGPGTRLTVL.

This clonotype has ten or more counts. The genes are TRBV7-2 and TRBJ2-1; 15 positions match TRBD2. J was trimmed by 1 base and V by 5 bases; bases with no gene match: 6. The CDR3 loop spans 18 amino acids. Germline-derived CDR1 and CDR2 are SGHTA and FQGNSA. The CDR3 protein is CASSAGLAGGWSYNEQFF. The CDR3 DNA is TGTGCCAGCAGCGCGGGACTAGCGGGAGGTTGGTCCTACAATGAGCAGTTCTTC.

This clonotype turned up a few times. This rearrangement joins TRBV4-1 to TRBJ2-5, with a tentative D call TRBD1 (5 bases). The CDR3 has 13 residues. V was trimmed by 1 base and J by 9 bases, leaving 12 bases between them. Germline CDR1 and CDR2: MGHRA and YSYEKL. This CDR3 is CASSQGLPRAQYF. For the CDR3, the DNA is TGCGCCAGCAGCCAAGGACTGCCCAGGGCCCAGTACTTC.

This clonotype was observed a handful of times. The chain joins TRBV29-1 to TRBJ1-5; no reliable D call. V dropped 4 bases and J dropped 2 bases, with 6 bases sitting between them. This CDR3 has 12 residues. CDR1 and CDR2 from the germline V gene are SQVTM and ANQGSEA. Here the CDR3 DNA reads TGCAGCGTTGTCCAGGGCAATCAGCCCCAGCATTTT. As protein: CSVVQGNQPQHF.

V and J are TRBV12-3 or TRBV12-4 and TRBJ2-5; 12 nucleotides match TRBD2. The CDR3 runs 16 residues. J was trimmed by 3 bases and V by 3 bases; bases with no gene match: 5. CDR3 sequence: CASSLGRLAGEETQYF. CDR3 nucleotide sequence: TGTGCCAGCAGTTTGGGTCGACTAGCGGGGGAAGAGACCCAGTACTTC.

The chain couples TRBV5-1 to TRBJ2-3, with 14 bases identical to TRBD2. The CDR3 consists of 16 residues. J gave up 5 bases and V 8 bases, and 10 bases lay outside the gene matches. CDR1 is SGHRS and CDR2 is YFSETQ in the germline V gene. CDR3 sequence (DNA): TGCGCCAGTCGACTAGCGGGGGGGATGGATGAAGATACGCAGTATTTT. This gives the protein CASRLAGGMDEDTQYF.

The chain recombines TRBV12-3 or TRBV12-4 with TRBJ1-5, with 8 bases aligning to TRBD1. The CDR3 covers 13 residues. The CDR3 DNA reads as TGTGCTACTCAGGGGGCACACAATCAGCCCCAGCATTTT. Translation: CATQGAHNQPQHF.

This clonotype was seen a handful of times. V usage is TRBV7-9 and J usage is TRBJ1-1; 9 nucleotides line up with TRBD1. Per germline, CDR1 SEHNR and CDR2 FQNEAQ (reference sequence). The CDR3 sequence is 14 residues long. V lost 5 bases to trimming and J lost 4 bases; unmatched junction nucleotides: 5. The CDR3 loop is CASSLDRGSTEAFF. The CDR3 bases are TGTGCCAGCAGCCTGGACAGGGGAAGCACTGAAGCTTTCTTT.